Listed here are 12 T cell receptor beta chains from one sample, sequenced in a study of cytomegalovirus exposure and HLA in healthy donors. In the PCR, 60 Vbeta and 13 Jbeta primers were used. Clones were read by immunoSEQ multiplex PCR, and TCRdb kept only the in-frame ones, dropping some. The specimen's table records roughly 79,000 clones. Material for sequencing was PBMCs. The receptors stem from a man aged 25 to 45 in good health and CMV-seronegative.

As to this clone: Other DNA sequences from this sample encode an identical CDR3 as well. V is TRBV18 and J is TRBJ2-1, with TRBD2 identical over 9 bases. This CDR3 has 15 amino acids. The V gene end was trimmed by 3 bases and the J gene end by 4 bases; junction bases not matched to a gene: 4. Germline V CDR1 and CDR2: KGHSH, LQKENI. The CDR3 is CASSPGSGGYNEQFF. In nucleotides, the CDR3 is TGTGCCAGCTCACCCGGCAGCGGGGGGTACAATGAGCAGTTCTTC.

The V gene is TRBV19, the J gene TRBJ1-2; 12 nucleotides agree with TRBD1. Germline lookup yields CDR1 LNHDA and CDR2 SQIVND (reference sequence). The V and J ends lost 6 bases and 8 bases, in that order; junction bases with no gene match: 7. CDR3 size: 14 residues. The CDR3 region has the DNA TGTGCCAGTAGGCGGGACAGGGGGCGCCGGGGCTACACCTTC. Encoded protein: CASRRDRGRRGYTF.

The rearrangement links TRBV25-1 to TRBJ2-7; D is unresolved. With 4 bases removed from V and 2 bases from J, the gap between germline ends came to 9 bases. Germline V CDR1 and CDR2: MGHDK, SYGVNS. The length of the CDR3 is 13 residues. CDR3 in DNA: TGTGCCAGCAGTGTGGGTGGGCCCTACGAGCAGTACTTC. Encoded protein: CASSVGGPYEQYF.

J is TRBJ1-2 and V is TRBV27; D possibly corresponds to TRBD1 (5 bases). Germline CDR1 and CDR2: MNHEY and SMNVEV (reference sequence). The germline V and J ends were trimmed by 3 bases and 4 bases, with 9 bases remaining between them. This CDR3 has 13 amino acids. The CDR3 sequence: CASSLGGIYGYTF. As DNA, the CDR3 is TGTGCCAGCAGTTTGGGGGGGATCTATGGCTACACCTTC.

This chain uses TRBV9 with TRBJ1-2, with 9 nucleotides matching TRBD1. From germline, CDR1 is SGDLS and CDR2 YYNGEE. V lost 3 bases and J lost 4; bases outside the gene matches: 4. The CDR3 is 14 residues long. The CDR3 loop reads CASSGDRVVYGYTF. DNA for the CDR3: TGTGCCAGCAGCGGGGACAGGGTAGTCTATGGCTACACCTTC. The full variable domain, completed using reference TRBV9 and TRBJ1-2, is DSGVTQTPKHLITATGQRVTLRCSPRSGDLSVYWYQQSLDQGLQFLIQYYNGEERAKGNILERFSAQQFPDLHSELNLSSLELGDSALYFCASSGDRVVYGYTFGSGTRLTVV.

V gene TRBV4-1 combines with J gene TRBJ2-3; D not certain. The V end was cut by 0 bases, the J end by 8 bases, with 12 bases between. The CDR3 is 14 amino acids. Per germline, CDR1 MGHRA and CDR2 YSYEKL. The DNA of the CDR3 is TGCGCCAGCAGCCAAGAGGTCCTGAGGAGTACGCAGTATTTT. Translation: CASSQEVLRSTQYF.

The V and J genes are TRBV5-4 and TRBJ1-2; TRBD1 aligns across 11 bases. The CDR3 has 15 residues. Germline-derived CDR1 and CDR2 are SGHNT and YYREEE (reference sequence). V trimming: 2 bases; J trimming: 8 bases; junction bases outside the gene matches: 8. CDR3 nucleotides: TGTGCCAGCAGCTTATGGGACAGGGGGATTCGGGGCTACACCTTC. Protein sequence: CASSLWDRGIRGYTF.

The chain uses TRBV5-6 and TRBJ1-3; a possible D gene is TRBD1 (5 bases). Germline CDR1 is SGHDT and CDR2 is YYEEEE. The CDR3 contains 16 residues. Trimming pared 2 bases from V and 0 bases from J, leaving 12 bases between. The DNA for the CDR3 is TGTGCCAGCAGCTTCAGGGCCCAATTCTCTGGAAACACCATATATTTT. Translating it yields CASSFRAQFSGNTIYF.

The rearrangement joins TRBV10-3 to TRBJ2-5; 8 bases map to TRBD2. The V segment lost 10 bases and the J segment 1 base; nucleotides outside the gene matches: 8. Germline CDR1 and CDR2: ENHRY and SYGVKD. CDR3 length equals 14 residues. The CDR3, as DNA: TGTGCCAGCGGGGGGCAGCGGCGCCAAGAGACCCAGTACTTC. Translated, it gives CASGGQRRQETQYF.

The V call is TRBV11-2, the J call TRBJ2-3; possibly TRBD1 for D (5 bases). The CDR3 is made up of 14 amino acids. Germline assignment: CDR1 SGHAT and CDR2 FQNNGV. Trimming cost V 0 bases and J 7 bases, with 11 bases left between them. CDR3 in DNA: TGTGCCAGCAGCTTAGAGGCAGGGCTACATACGCAGTATTTT. Protein: CASSLEAGLHTQYF.

The genes are TRBV4-3 and TRBJ2-5; D may be TRBD2 (6 bases). The germline V gene has CDR1 LGHNA and CDR2 YSLEER. V lost 2 bases and J 7 bases, leaving 14 bases between the germline ends. The CDR3 consists of 14 residues. The CDR3, as DNA: TGCGCCAGCAGCCAATCCCTAGTGGGGGGGACCCAGTACTTC. Translated, it gives CASSQSLVGGTQYF.

On this clone itself: The junction shows a germline mismatch at one end, possibly a read error. V gene TRBV11-2 combines with J gene TRBJ2-7; tentative D call: TRBD2 (5 bases). Per germline, CDR1 SGHAT and CDR2 FQNNGV. The CDR3 contains 12 residues. The chain's CDR3 is CASSRPGFGGHF. The CDR3 nucleotides are TGTGCCAGCAGCCGCCCGGGGTTCGGTGGCCACTTC.